This T cell receptor beta chain was captured by sequencing in a study of blood T cells in healthy people across ages. Notes on the study in general: Changes seen in expanded clonotypes were possibly confounded by donor CMV status left unknown. Naive CD4+ cells and diversity were both higher in long-lived donors than in aged donors.

The authors ran a second PCR of about 6 to 11 cycles using a sample-barcoded 5' primer and a J-beta primer mix. TCRdb fed the 5' RACE reads into MiXCR, producing one record per CDR3 protein. The data contain approximately 810,000 distinct CDR3 sequences, around 26% of them singletons. This clonotype was observed many times. Antigen unknown. The sample comprised blood. This sequence originates from an elderly woman in good health.

The DNA for the CDR3 is TGTGCCAGCAGCCCCCGACAGGACAGACCAGATACGCAGTATTTT. Protein product: CASSPRQDRPDTQYF. This chain connects TRBV3-1 to TRBJ2-3; maybe TRBD1 (6 bases). This CDR3 comprises 15 residues. Germline CDR1 is LGHDT and CDR2 is YNNKEL (reference sequence). V lost 4 bases, J lost 4 bases, and 15 bases lay in between.